The clone carrying this TCR beta chain was detected only a few times. The sample comes from a study of blood T cell repertoires in COVID-19. Using immunoSEQ multiplex PCR, the repertoire was profiled, and TCRdb retains in-frame clones only, with some absent. The data hold 270,000 or so clones, with 85% to 90% observed a single time. Per the germline V gene, CDR1 is MNHEY and CDR2 is SMNVEV (reference sequence). The CDR3 covers 16 residues. Deletions cut 1 base from V and 5 bases from J, with 15 bases between. Sequencing was carried out using PBMCs or T cells enriched from blood (not recorded which). The rearrangement joins TRBV27 to TRBJ2-1, with D possibly TRBD1 on 6 matching bases. This clonotype was obtained from a woman in her 30s with acute COVID-19. CDR3 sequence reads: CASSLFRGSSHNEQFF. For the CDR3, the DNA is TGTGCCAGCAGTTTATTTAGGGGGAGTAGCCACAATGAGCAGTTCTTC.